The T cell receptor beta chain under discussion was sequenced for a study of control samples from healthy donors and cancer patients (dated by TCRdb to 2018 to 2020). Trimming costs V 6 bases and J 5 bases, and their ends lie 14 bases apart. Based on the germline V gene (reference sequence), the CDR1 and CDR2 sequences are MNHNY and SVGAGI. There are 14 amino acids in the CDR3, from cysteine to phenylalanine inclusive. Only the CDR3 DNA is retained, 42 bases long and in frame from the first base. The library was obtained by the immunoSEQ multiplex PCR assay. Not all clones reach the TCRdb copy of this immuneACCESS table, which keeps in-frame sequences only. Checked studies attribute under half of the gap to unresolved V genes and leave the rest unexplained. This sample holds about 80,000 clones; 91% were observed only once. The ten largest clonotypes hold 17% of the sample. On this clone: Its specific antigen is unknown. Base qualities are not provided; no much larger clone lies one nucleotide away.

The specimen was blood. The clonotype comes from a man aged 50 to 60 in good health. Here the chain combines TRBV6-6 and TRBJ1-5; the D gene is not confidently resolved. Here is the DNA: TGTGCCAGCAGCTACATGCCTGGTTATCAGCCCCAGCATTTT. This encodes CASSYMPGYQPQHF.